This T cell receptor (beta chain) was captured by sequencing in a study of T cell responses to AZD1222 COVID-19 vaccine. Whole-study results and caveats: The study found Spike-specific TCR breadth and depth rose after two AZD1222 doses. Dominant at 160-218 and 743-854, vaccine-associated CD4 TCRs also spanned spike. Close to half of all spike-specific TCRs reportedly target regions of the variants that are unmutated. Most donors were white British and more were female, and clonal diversity was possibly underestimated.

Germline V gene sequence: CDR1 SQVTM, CDR2 ANQGSEA. With 6 bases clipped from V and 7 bases from J, the junction kept 9 bases outside the gene matches. The CDR3 spans 14 residues. Sequencing used immunoSEQ multiplex PCR; TCRdb keeps in-frame clones, though not all of them. The sample shows about 190,000 clones, approximately 92% of them seen only once. Comment on this clone: Its target is not known.

The specimen was peripheral blood, collected on day 0 of AZD1222 vaccination. The TCR comes from an adult in good health. The rearrangement joins TRBV29-1 to TRBJ1-4, with 9 bases matching TRBD1. The CDR3 region is CSVGSGTGSEKLFF. The CDR3 bases are TGCAGCGTCGGCTCCGGGACAGGGAGTGAAAAACTGTTTTTT.